This T cell receptor beta chain was recorded in a study of cytomegalovirus exposure and HLA in healthy donors. Turning to the study itself: The approximately 120 validation repertoires matched the roughly 630 first-cohort repertoires in platform, a later analysis reported. Study-level points and caveats: The CMV antigen specificity of a few CMV-associated chains was confirmed through in vitro analysis. The study designated fewer than 200 TCR beta chains cytomegalovirus-associated.

Sequencing was performed with immunoSEQ multiplex PCR; in TCRdb, only in-frame clones are kept and a portion is missing. This table has roughly 330,000 clones, about 85% appearing once. This clone was seen only once. Its specificity is unknown. Germline CDR1 is ENHRY and CDR2 is SYGVKD. This CDR3 comprises 14 residues. V lost 3 bases and J lost 0, with 8 bases in between. The chain recombines TRBV10-3 with TRBJ2-5; D not resolved. The sequencing sample was made of PBMCs. The clonotype comes from a woman aged 30 to 39 in good health and CMV-seropositive. The CDR3 coding sequence is TGTGCCATCAGTGAAGAACAGAACCAAGAGACCCAGTACTTC. Translated: CAISEEQNQETQYF.